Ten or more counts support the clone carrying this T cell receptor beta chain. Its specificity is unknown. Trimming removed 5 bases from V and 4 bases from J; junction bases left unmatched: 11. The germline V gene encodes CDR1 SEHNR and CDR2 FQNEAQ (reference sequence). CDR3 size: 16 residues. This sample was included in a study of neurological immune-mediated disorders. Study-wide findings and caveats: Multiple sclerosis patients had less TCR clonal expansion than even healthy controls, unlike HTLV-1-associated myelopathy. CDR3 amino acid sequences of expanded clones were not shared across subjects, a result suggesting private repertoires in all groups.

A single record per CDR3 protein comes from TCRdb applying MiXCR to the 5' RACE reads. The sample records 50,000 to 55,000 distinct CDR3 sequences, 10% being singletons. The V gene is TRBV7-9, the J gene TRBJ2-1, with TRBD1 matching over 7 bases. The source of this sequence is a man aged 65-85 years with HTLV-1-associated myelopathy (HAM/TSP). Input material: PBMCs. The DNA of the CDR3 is TGTGCCAGCAGCAATCGGGACAGCAGGACTTACAATGAGCAGTTCTTC. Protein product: CASSNRDSRTYNEQFF.